The 21 T cell receptor beta chains below were found in one sample sequenced in a study of T cells in Graves' hyperthyroidism and ophthalmopathy. Researchers amplified the TCR beta CDR3 regions from RNA transcripts. In the first-round RT-PCR of the TCR CDR3, the HTBI primer set was used. MiXCR, run by TCRdb on the multiplex PCR reads, gives a single entry per CDR3 protein. In the table there are 250,000 to 400,000 distinct CDR3 sequences, roughly 15% of which are singletons. The specimen sequenced was blood. These receptors were taken from a woman aged 40 to 50 with Graves' ophthalmopathy.

This clonotype has ten or more counts. The V call is TRBV2, the J call TRBJ2-7, with a possible D match to TRBD1 (6 bases). Between the trimmed V and J ends, which lost 6 bases and 5 bases, there was a span of 14 bases. The CDR3 covers 13 residues. Germline V gives CDR1 SNHLY, CDR2 FYNNEI. CDR3 sequence: CASRPLYRDEQYF. The CDR3 DNA follows: TGTGCCAGCAGACCACTCTACAGGGACGAGCAGTACTTC. The full variable domain, with the rest looked up from reference TRBV2 and TRBJ2-7, is EPEVTQTPSHQVTQMGQEVILRCVPISNHLYFYWYRQILGQKVEFLVSFYNNEISEKSEIFDDQFSVERPDGSNFTLKIRSTKLEDSAMYFCASRPLYRDEQYFGPGTRLTVT.

In this sample, this clonotype turned up many times. The chain recombines TRBV19 with TRBJ1-2; no clear D gene. This CDR3 region has 14 residues. Germline V gene data show CDR1 as LNHDA and CDR2 as SQIVND (reference sequence). V was clipped by 5 bases and J by 4 bases, with 14 bases between them. The CDR3: CASSARVGIYGYTF. CDR3 bases: TGTGCCAGTAGTGCCCGGGTCGGAATCTATGGCTACACCTTC.

This clonotype was picked up a small number of times. V gene TRBV6-2 or TRBV6-3 combines with J gene TRBJ1-2; perhaps TRBD1 as D (5 bases). V was shortened by 0 bases and J by 3 bases, with 11 bases between the two germline ends. There are 15 residues in the CDR3. The germline V gene has CDR1 MNHEY and CDR2 SVGEGT. DNA for the CDR3: TGTGCCAGCAGTTACTCGAGATGGGGGGACTATGGCTACACCTTC. This gives the protein CASSYSRWGDYGYTF.

This clonotype was recorded at least ten times. The V gene is TRBV5-5, the J gene TRBJ1-4; D gene ambiguous. Germline values: CDR1 SGHKS, CDR2 YYEKEE (reference sequence). This CDR3 has 14 residues. The germline V and J ends were trimmed by 4 bases and 4 bases, with 11 bases remaining between them. CDR3 in DNA: TGTGCCAGCAGCCTTGGACCTATTAATGAAAAACTGTTTTTT. The encoded protein is CASSLGPINEKLFF.

The chain combines TRBV20-1 with TRBJ2-6, with D hard to call. Germline loops: CDR1 DFQATT, CDR2 SNEGSKA (reference sequence). V dropped 3 bases and J dropped 3 bases, with 6 bases sitting between them. The CDR3 is made up of 13 amino acids. The chain's CDR3 is CSASTGGANVLTF. The CDR3 bases are TGCAGTGCTAGTACGGGTGGGGCCAACGTCCTGACTTTC.

This sequence joins TRBV12-3 or TRBV12-4 and TRBJ1-5, with D perhaps TRBD1 (6 bases). The germline V and J ends were trimmed by 1 base and 7 bases, with 14 bases remaining between them. The length of the CDR3 is 15 residues. CDR3 nucleotide sequence: TGTGCCAGCAGTTTAGTTGGGGGGGCTAGACAGCCCCAGCATTTT. Translated: CASSLVGGARQPQHF.

The table lists this clonotype with many counts. The J gene is TRBJ2-1, the V gene TRBV27; a weak D match, TRBD1 (6 bases). Germline V gene lookup returns CDR1 MNHEY and CDR2 SMNVEV (reference sequence). V lost 7 bases and J 4 bases, leaving 8 bases between the germline ends. There are 12 residues in the CDR3. The DNA of the CDR3 is TGTGCCAGCACCGACAGGTACAATGAGCAGTTCTTC. Encoded protein: CASTDRYNEQFF.

The chain has TRBV3-1 and TRBJ2-1; D remains unclear. Germline CDR1 is LGHDT and CDR2 is YNNKEL (reference sequence). V gave up 4 bases and J gave up 7 bases, with 8 bases separating them. The length of the CDR3 is 12 residues. The CDR3, as DNA: TGTGCCAGCAGCCTTCACTATAATGAGCAGTTCTTC. It is translated as CASSLHYNEQFF.

The sample holds many counts of this clonotype. The CDR3 nucleotides read TGTGCCAGCAGTGATATGAAAGGGAGATTGACAGATACGCAGTATTTT. Its translation is CASSDMKGRLTDTQYF. The rearrangement links TRBV6-1 to TRBJ2-3, with a possible D match to TRBD2 (5 bases). Germline-derived CDR1 and CDR2 are MNHNS and SASEGT. There are 16 residues in the CDR3. Trimming stripped 3 bases from V and 3 bases from J, with 16 bases between.

This clonotype occurred many times. The chain carries TRBV12-3 or TRBV12-4 and TRBJ1-1; 7 positions match TRBD1. The junction had 6 bases not matched to a gene; V was cut back by 5 bases and J by 0 bases. This CDR3 is 15 amino acids long. The CDR3 DNA reads as TGTGCCAGCAGTACGCCGGGACAGATGAACACTGAAGCTTTCTTT. It is translated as CASSTPGQMNTEAFF.

V gene TRBV5-6 combines with J gene TRBJ2-1; perhaps D is TRBD1 or TRBD2 (5 bases each). Trimming left V 4 bases short and J 0 bases short, with 14 bases between. This CDR3 comprises 16 residues. Germline CDR1 is SGHDT and CDR2 is YYEEEE. In DNA form, the CDR3 reads TGTGCCAGCAGCGCCAGGGTTCGGGACTCCTACAATGAGCAGTTCTTC. This codes for CASSARVRDSYNEQFF. Complete variable domain (other parts from reference TRBV5-6 and TRBJ2-1): DAGVTQSPTHLIKTRGQQVTLRCSPKSGHDTVSWYQQALGQGPQFIFQYYEEEERQRGNFPDRFSGHQFPNYSSELNVNALLLGDSALYLCASSARVRDSYNEQFFGPGTRLTVL.

This clonotype showed up many times. The V gene is TRBV2, the J gene TRBJ2-7, with D maybe TRBD2 (6 bases). This CDR3 is 14 amino acids long. The V gene's germline CDR1 is SNHLY and CDR2 FYNNEI. V was cut by 8 bases and J by 7 bases, with 21 bases left in between. CDR3 DNA: TGTGCCAGCCAAGAAGCGGACGGACTATGGGAGCAGTACTTC. Translating gives CASQEADGLWEQYF.

As regards this clonotype: With a much larger clone just one base away, this may be a read error. The chain uses TRBV12-3 or TRBV12-4 and TRBJ2-1; TRBD2 matches at 13 bases. The CDR3 spans 16 residues. Germline trimming cut 5 bases from V and 5 bases from J; bases unmatched to any gene: 6. The CDR3 sequence is CASSPRGTSGDNEQFF. The CDR3 DNA reads as TGTGCCAGCAGTCCACGAGGGACTAGCGGGGACAATGAGCAGTTCTTC.

The chain recombines TRBV24-1 with TRBJ2-6; tentative D call: TRBD1 (5 bases). The CDR3 totals 16 residues. Between the trimmed V and J ends, which lost 9 bases and 2 bases, there was a span of 16 bases. Germline V gives CDR1 KGHDR, CDR2 SFDVKD. CDR3 nucleotide sequence: TGTGCCACCGCACCCACCAAAGGGGCTGGGGCCAACGTCCTGACTTTC. Translation: CATAPTKGAGANVLTF.

This sequence joins TRBV5-1 and TRBJ1-1; D is ambiguous. The CDR3 is 14 residues long. V lost 1 base and J 1 base, leaving 8 bases between the germline ends. CDR1 and CDR2 (germline): SGHRS, YFSETQ. CDR3 nucleotides: TGCGCCAGCAGCTTGACTGACGGGAACACTGAAGCTTTCTTT. It translates to CASSLTDGNTEAFF.

This clonotype has a count of ten or more. J is TRBJ2-3 and V is TRBV29-1, with TRBD2 identical over 14 bases. Germline CDR1 SQVTM, CDR2 ANQGSEA. The CDR3 is made up of 16 amino acids. Unmatched junction bases numbered 4, after V lost 5 bases and J lost 0 bases. For the CDR3, the DNA is TGCAGCGTTCTTGGGACTAGCGGGGGTAGCACAGATACGCAGTATTTT. Amino acid sequence: CSVLGTSGGSTDTQYF.

The chain recombines TRBV15 with TRBJ1-6; maybe TRBD1 (6 bases). Trimming cost V 5 bases and J 7 bases, with 18 bases left between them. CDR3 size: 16 residues. Germline CDR1 reads LNHNV; CDR2 reads YYDKDF (reference sequence). CDR3 loop: CATSPTRGRTNSPLHF. DNA for the CDR3: TGTGCCACCAGCCCTACCAGGGGCCGAACCAATTCACCCCTCCACTTT.

This clonotype was seen at least ten times. The chain couples TRBV6-1 to TRBJ2-7; 10 nucleotides agree with TRBD2. Germline V gene sequence: CDR1 MNHNS, CDR2 SASEGT. The CDR3 runs 16 residues. With 4 bases clipped from V and 0 bases from J, the junction kept 6 bases outside the gene matches. In DNA form, the CDR3 reads TGTGCCAGCAGTGCGGTAGCGGGGGGTAGCTCCTACGAGCAGTACTTC. Protein: CASSAVAGGSSYEQYF.

This clonotype has at least ten counts. The rearrangement uses TRBV19 and TRBJ2-1; no firm D call. The germline CDR1 and CDR2 sequences are LNHDA and SQIVND (reference sequence). The CDR3 is 16 residues long. V gave up 5 bases and J gave up 6 bases, with 20 bases separating them. This chain's CDR3 is CASSPTSLPVGNEQFF. The CDR3 nucleotides are TGTGCCAGTAGTCCCACTTCACTCCCCGTGGGCAATGAGCAGTTCTTC.

This clonotype was found many times. The chain uses TRBV27 and TRBJ2-7, with D perhaps matching TRBD1 (5 bases). CDR3 length equals 13 residues. The V gene's germline CDR1 is MNHEY and CDR2 SMNVEV (reference sequence). V was pared by 5 bases and J by 4 bases, with 12 bases between. The CDR3 region is CASSLQGFYEQYF. CDR3 nucleotides: TGTGCCAGCAGTCTCCAGGGTTTTTACGAGCAGTACTTC.

The chain employs TRBV6-1 and TRBJ2-3, with a weak D call TRBD2 (6 bases). Germline V gene lookup returns CDR1 MNHNS and CDR2 SASEGT. The CDR3 totals 15 residues. Trimming took off 6 bases at V and 4 bases at J, with 17 bases between the two ends. The CDR3 is CASSFSGGGPDTQYF. DNA for the CDR3: TGTGCCAGCAGCTTTAGCGGAGGCGGCCCAGATACGCAGTATTTT.